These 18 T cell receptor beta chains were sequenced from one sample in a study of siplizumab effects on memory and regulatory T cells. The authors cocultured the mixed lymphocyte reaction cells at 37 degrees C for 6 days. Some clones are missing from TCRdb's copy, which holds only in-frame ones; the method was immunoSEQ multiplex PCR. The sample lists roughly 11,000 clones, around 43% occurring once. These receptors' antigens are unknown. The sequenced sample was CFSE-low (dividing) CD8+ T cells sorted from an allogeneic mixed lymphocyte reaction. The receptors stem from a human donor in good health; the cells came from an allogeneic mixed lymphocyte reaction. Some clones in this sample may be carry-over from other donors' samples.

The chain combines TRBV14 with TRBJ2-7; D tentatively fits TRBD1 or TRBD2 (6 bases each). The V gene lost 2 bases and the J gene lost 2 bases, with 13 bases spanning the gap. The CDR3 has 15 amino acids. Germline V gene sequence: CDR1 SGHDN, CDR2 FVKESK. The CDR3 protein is CASSQTGSGAYEQYF. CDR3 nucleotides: TGTGCCAGCAGCCAAACAGGGTCGGGGGCCTACGAGCAGTACTTC.

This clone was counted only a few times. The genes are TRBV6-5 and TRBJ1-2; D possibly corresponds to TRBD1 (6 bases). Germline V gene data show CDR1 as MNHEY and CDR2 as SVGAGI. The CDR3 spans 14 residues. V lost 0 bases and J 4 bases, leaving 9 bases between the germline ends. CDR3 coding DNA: TGTGCCAGCAGTTACTCGGGGGCGGGCTATGGCTACACCTTC. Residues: CASSYSGAGYGYTF.

CDR3 sequence reads: CATRTSGATGELFF. The CDR3 DNA follows: TGTGCCACCCGGACTAGCGGAGCCACCGGGGAGCTGTTTTTT. V is TRBV10-3 and J is TRBJ2-2, with 10 bases identical to TRBD2. The CDR3 has 14 amino acids. The trim removed 10 bases at V and 4 bases at J, leaving 6 bases unmatched. The germline CDR1 and CDR2 sequences are ENHRY and SYGVKD.

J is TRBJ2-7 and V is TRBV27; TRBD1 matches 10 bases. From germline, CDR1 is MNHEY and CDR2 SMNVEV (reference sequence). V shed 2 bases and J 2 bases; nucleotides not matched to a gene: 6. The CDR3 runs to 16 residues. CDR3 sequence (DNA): TGTGCCAGCAGTTTACTTCTAGGGACAGGGGCCTACGAGCAGTACTTC. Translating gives CASSLLLGTGAYEQYF.

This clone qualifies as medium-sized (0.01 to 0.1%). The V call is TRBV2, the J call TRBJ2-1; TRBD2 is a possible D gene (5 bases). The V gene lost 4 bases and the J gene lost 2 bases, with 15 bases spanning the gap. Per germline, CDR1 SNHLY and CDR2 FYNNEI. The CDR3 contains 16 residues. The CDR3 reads CASSGTEEAPYNEQFF. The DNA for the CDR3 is TGTGCCAGCAGTGGGACCGAGGAGGCTCCCTACAATGAGCAGTTCTTC.

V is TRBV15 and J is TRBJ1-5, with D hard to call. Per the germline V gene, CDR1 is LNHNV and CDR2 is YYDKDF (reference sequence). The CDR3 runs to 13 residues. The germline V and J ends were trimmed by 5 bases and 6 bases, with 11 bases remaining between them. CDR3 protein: CATSFWAAQPQHF. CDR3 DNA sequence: TGTGCCACCAGCTTTTGGGCGGCTCAGCCCCAGCATTTT.

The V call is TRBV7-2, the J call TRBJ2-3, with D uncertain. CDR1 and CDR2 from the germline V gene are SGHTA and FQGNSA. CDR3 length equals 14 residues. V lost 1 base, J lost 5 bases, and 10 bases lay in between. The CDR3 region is CASSLEVSQDTQYF. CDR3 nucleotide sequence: TGTGCCAGCAGCTTAGAAGTCTCTCAAGATACGCAGTATTTT. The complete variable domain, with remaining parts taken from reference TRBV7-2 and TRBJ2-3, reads GAGVSQSPSNKVTEKGKDVELRCDPISGHTALYWYRQSLGQGLEFLIYFQGNSAPDKSGLPSDRFSAERTGGSVSTLTIQRTQQEDSAVYLCASSLEVSQDTQYFGPGTRLTVL.

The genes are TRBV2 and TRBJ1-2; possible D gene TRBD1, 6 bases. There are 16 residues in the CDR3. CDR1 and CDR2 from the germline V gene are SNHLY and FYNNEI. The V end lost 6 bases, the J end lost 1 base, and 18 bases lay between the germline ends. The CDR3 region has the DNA TGTGCCAGCAGACATCGGGGGACAAACATTAACTATGGCTACACCTTC. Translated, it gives CASRHRGTNINYGYTF.

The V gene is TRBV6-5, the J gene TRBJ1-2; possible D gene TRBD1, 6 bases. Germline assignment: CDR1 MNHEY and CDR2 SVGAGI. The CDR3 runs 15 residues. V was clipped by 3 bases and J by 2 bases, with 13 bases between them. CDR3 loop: CASSYSWTANYGYTF. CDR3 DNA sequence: TGTGCCAGCAGTTATTCGTGGACAGCCAACTATGGCTACACCTTC.

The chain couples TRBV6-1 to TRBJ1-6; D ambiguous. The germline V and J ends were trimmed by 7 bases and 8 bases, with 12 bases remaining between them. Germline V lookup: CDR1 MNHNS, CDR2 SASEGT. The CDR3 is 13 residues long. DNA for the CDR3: TGTGCCAGCATGAGGGATACTTATTCACCCCTCCACTTT. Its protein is CASMRDTYSPLHF.

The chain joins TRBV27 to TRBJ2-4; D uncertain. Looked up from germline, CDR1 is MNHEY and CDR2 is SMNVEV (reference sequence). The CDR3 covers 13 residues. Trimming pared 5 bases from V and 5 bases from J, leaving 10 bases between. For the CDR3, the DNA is TGTGCCAGCAGTCCCCTCACCCAAAACATTCAGTACTTC. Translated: CASSPLTQNIQYF.

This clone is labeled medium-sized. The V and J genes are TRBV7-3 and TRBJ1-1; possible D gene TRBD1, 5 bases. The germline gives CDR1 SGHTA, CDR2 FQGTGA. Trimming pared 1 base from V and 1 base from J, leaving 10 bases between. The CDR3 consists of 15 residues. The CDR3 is CASSLSVRANTEAFF. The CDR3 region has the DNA TGTGCCAGCAGCTTAAGCGTCAGGGCGAACACTGAAGCTTTCTTT.

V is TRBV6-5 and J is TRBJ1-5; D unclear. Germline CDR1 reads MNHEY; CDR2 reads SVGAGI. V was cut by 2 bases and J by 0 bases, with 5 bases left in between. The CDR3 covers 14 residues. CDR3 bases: TGTGCCAGCAGTTACGGGTATAGCAATCAGCCCCAGCATTTT. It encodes CASSYGYSNQPQHF.

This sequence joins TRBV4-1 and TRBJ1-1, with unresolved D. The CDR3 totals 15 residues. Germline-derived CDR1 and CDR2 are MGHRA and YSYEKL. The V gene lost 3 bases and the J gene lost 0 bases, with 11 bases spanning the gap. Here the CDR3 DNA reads TGCGCCAGCAGCCATCAAGGACGGCTGAACACTGAAGCTTTCTTT. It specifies CASSHQGRLNTEAFF.

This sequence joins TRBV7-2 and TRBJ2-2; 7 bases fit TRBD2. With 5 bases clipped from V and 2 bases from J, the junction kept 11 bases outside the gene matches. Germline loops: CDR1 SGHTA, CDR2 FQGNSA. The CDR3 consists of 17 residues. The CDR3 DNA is TGTGCCAGCAGCCCCCACGGGGGGATTTACAACACCGGGGAGCTGTTTTTT. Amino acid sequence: CASSPHGGIYNTGELFF.

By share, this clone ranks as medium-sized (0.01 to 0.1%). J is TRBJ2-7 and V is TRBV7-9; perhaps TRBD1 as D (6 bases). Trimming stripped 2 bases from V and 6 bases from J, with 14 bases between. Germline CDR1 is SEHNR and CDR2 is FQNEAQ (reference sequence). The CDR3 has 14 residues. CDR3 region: CASSLTGLPGEQYF. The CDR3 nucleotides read TGTGCCAGCAGCTTAACAGGGTTACCGGGCGAGCAGTACTTC. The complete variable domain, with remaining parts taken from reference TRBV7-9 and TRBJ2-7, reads DTGVSQNPRHKITKRGQNVTFRCDPISEHNRLYWYRQTLGQGPEFLTYFQNEAQLEKSRLLSDRFSAERPKGSFSTLEIQRTEQGDSAMYLCASSLTGLPGEQYFGPGTRLTVT.

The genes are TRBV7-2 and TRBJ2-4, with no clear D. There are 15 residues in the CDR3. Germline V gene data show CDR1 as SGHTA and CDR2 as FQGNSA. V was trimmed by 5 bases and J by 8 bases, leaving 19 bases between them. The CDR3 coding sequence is TGTGCCAGCAGCCTCCTTTTGGGTGGTCGGGACATTCAGTACTTC. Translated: CASSLLLGGRDIQYF.

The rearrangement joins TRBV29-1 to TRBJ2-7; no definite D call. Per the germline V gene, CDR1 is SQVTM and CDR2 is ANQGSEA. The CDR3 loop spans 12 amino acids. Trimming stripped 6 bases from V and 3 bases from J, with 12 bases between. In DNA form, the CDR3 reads TGCAGCGTGGGTAACTGGGACTACGAGCAGTACTTC. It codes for CSVGNWDYEQYF.